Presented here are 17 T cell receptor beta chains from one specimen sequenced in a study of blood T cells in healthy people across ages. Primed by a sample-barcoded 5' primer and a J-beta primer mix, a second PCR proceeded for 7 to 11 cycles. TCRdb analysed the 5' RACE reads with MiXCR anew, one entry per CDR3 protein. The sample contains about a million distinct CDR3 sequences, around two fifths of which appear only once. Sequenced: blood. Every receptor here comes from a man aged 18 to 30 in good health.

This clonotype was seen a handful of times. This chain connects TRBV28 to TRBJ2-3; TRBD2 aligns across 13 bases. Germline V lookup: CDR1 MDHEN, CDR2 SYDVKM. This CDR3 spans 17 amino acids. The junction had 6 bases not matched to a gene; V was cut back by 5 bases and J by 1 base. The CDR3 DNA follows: TGTGCCAGCAGTCCTTTCGGACTAGCGGGGGGCACAGATACGCAGTATTTT. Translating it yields CASSPFGLAGGTDTQYF.

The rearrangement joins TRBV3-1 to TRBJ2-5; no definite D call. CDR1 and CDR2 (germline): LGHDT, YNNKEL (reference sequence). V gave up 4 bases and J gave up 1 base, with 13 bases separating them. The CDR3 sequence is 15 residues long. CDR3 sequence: CASSPAFTFQETQYF. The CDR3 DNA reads TGTGCCAGCAGCCCGGCTTTCACCTTCCAAGAGACCCAGTACTTC.

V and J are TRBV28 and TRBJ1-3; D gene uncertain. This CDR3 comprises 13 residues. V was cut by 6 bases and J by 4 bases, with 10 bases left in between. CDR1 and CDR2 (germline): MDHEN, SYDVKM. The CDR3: CASSFNSGNTIYF. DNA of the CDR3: TGTGCCAGCAGCTTCAATTCGGGAAACACCATATATTTT.

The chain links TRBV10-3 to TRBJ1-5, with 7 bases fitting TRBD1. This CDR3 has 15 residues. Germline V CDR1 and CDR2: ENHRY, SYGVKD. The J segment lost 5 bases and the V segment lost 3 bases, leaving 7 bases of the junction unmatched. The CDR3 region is CAISDRTGADQPQHF. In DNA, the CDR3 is TGTGCCATCAGTGATCGAACAGGGGCCGATCAGCCCCAGCATTTT.

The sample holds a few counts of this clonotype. The CDR3 bases are TGTGCCAGCAGCGGTCTGGCGGCTCACGAGCAGTACTTC. It translates to CASSGLAAHEQYF. V and J are TRBV7-2 and TRBJ2-7; D ambiguous. The length of the CDR3 is 13 residues. Germline V gives CDR1 SGHTA, CDR2 FQGNSA. The germline V and J ends were trimmed by 5 bases and 5 bases, with 13 bases remaining between them.

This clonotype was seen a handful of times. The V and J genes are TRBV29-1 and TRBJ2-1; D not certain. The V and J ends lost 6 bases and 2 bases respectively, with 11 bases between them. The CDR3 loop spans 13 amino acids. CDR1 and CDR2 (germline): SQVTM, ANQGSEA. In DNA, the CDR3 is TGCAGCGTCTCGACACGAACCTACAATGAGCAGTTCTTC. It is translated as CSVSTRTYNEQFF.

The CDR3 DNA sequence: TGCGCCAGCAGCTTCGGGGGATCGGATGAAAAACTGTTTTTT. Translating gives CASSFGGSDEKLFF. This rearrangement joins TRBV5-1 to TRBJ1-4, with D perhaps TRBD1 (5 bases). The V and J ends lost 2 bases and 6 bases respectively, with 11 bases between them. Germline loops: CDR1 SGHRS, CDR2 YFSETQ. The CDR3 extends over 14 amino acids.

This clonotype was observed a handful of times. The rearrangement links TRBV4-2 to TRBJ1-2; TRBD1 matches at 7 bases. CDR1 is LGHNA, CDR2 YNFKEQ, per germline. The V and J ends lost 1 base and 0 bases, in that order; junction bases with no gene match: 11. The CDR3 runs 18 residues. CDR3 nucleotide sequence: TGTGCCAGCAGCCAAGTCTCAAGTGGGACAGCGGCTAACTATGGCTACACCTTC. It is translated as CASSQVSSGTAANYGYTF.

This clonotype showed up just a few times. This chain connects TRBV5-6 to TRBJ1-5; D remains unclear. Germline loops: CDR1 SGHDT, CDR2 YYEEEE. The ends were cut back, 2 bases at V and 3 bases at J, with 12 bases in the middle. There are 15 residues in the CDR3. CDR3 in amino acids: CASSFPRSNNQPQHF. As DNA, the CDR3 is TGTGCCAGCAGCTTTCCACGATCCAACAATCAGCCCCAGCATTTT.

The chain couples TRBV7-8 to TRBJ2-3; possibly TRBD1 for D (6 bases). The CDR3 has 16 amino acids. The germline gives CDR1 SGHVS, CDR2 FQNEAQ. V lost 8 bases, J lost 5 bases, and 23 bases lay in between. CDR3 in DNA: TGTGCCAGCCGAGAAGCCCCATATAACAGGGTAGATACGCAGTATTTT. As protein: CASREAPYNRVDTQYF.

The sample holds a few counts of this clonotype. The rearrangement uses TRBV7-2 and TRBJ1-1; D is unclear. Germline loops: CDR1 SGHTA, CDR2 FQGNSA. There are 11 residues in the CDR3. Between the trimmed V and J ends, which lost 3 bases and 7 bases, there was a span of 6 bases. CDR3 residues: CASSLAVEAFF. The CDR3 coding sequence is TGTGCCAGCAGCTTGGCAGTTGAAGCTTTCTTT.

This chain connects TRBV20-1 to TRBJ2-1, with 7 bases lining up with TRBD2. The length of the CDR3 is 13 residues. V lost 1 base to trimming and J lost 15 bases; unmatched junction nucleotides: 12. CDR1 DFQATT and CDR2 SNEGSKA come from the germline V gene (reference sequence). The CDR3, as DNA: TGCAGTGCTAGAGTGGAGACTAGCAAATTACGGTTCTTC. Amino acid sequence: CSARVETSKLRFF.

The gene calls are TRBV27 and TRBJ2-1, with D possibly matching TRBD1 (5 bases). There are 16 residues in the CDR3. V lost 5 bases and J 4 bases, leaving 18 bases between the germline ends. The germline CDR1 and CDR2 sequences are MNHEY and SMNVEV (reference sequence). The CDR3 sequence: CASSKPTGAPYNEQFF. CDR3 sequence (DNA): TGTGCCAGCAGTAAACCAACAGGAGCCCCGTACAATGAGCAGTTCTTC.

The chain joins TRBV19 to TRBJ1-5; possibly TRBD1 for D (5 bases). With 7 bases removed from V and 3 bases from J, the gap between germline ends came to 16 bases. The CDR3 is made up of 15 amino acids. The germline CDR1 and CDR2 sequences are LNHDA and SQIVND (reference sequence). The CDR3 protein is CASKFSGTINQPQHF. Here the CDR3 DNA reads TGTGCCAGTAAATTCTCCGGGACCATCAATCAGCCCCAGCATTTT.

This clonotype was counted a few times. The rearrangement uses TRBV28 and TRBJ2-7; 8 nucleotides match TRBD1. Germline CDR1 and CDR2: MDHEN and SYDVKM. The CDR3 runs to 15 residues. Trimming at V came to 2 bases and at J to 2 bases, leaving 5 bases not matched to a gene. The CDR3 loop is CASSLLRQGPYEQYF. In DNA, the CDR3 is TGTGCCAGCAGTTTACTGAGACAGGGGCCCTACGAGCAGTACTTC. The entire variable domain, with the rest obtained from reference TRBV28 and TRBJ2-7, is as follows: DVKVTQSSRYLVKRTGEKVFLECVQDMDHENMFWYRQDPGLGLRLIYFSYDVKMKEKGDIPEGYSVSREKKERFSLILESASTNQTSMYLCASSLLRQGPYEQYFGPGTRLTVT.

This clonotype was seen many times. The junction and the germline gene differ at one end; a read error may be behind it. CDR3 nucleotide sequence: TGTGCCAGCAGTTTAGCACCCCAAGAGACCCAGTACTTC. Translation gives CASSLAPQETQYF. The V call is TRBV5-1, the J call TRBJ2-5; D not certain. Germline lookup yields CDR1 SGHRS and CDR2 YFSETQ. The CDR3 length is 13 residues.

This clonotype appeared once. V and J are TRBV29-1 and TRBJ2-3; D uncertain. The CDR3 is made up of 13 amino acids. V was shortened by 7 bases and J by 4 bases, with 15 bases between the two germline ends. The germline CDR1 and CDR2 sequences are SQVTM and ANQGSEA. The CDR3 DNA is TGCAGCGCCTCCGTCCCCCGGGCAGATACGCAGTATTTT. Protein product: CSASVPRADTQYF.